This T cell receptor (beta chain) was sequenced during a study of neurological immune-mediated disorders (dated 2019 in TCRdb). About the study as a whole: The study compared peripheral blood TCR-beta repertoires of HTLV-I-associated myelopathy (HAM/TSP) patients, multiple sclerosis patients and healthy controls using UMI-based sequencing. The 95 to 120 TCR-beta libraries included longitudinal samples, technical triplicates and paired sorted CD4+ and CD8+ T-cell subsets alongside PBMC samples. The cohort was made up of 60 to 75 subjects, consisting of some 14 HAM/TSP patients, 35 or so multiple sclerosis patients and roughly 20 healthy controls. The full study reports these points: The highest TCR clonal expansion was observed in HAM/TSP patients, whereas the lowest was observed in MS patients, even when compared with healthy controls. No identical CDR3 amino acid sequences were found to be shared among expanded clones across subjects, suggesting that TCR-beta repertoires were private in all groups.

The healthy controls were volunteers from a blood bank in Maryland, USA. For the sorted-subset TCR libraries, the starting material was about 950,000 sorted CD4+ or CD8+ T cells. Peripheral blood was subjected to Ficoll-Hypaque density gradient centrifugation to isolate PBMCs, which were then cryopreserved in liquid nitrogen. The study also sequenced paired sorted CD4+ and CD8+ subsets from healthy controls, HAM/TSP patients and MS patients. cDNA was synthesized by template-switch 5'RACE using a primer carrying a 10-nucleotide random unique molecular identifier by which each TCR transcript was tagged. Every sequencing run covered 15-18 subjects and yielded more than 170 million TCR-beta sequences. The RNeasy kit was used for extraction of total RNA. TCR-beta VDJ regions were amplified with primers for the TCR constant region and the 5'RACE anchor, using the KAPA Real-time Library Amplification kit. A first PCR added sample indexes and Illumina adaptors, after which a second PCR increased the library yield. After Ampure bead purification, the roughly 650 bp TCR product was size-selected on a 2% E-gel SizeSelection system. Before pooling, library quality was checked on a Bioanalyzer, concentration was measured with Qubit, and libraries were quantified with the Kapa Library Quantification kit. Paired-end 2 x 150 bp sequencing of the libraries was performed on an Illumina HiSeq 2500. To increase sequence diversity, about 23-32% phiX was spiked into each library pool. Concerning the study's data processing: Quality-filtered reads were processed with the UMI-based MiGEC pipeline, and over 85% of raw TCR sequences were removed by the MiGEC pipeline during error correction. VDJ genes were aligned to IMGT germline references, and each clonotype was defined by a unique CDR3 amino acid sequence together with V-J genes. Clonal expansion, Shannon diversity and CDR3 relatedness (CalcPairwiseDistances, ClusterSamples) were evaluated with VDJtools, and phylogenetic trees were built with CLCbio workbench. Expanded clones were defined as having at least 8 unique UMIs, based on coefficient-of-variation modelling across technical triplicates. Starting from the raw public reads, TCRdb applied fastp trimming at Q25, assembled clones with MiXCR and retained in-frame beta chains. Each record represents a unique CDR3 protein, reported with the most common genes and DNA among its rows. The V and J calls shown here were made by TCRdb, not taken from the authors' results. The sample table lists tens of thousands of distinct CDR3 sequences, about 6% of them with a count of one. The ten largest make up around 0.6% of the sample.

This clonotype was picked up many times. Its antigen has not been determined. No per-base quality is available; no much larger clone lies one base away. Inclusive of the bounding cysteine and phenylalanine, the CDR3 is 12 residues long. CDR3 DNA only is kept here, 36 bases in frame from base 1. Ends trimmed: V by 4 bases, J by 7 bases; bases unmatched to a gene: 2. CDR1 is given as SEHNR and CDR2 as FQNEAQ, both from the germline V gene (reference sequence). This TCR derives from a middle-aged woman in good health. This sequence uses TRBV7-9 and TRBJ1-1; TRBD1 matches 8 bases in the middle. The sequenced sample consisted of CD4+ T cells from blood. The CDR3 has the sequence CASSYGQGEAFF. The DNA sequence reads TGTGCCAGCAGCTATGGACAGGGTGAAGCTTTCTTT.